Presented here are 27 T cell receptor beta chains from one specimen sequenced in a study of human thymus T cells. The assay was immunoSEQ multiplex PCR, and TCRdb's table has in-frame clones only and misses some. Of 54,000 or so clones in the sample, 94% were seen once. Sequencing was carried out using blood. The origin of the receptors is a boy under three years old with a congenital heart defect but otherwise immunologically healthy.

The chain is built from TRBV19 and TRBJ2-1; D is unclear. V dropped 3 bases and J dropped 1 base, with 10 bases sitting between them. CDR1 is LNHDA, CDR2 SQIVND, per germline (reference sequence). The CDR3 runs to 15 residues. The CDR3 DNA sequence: TGTGCCAGTAGTATTCCTAGGAGTTCCTACAATGAGCAGTTCTTC. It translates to CASSIPRSSYNEQFF.

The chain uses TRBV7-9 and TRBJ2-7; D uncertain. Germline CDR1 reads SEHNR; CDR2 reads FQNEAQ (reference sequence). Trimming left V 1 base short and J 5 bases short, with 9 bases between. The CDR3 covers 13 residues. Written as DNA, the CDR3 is TGTGCCAGCAGCTTAGGAGGCGGTAACGAGCAGTACTTC. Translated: CASSLGGGNEQYF.

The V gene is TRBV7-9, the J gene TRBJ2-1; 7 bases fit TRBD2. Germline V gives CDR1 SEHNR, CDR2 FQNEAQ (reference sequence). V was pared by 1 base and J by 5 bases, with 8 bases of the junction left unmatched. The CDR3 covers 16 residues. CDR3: CASSLGSTSLNNEQFF. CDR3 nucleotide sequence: TGTGCCAGCAGCTTAGGCTCGACTAGCCTCAACAATGAGCAGTTCTTC.

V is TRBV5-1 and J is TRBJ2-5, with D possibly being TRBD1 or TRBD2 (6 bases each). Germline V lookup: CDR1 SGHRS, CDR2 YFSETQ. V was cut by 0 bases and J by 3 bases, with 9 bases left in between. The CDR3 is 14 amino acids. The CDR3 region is CASSLERGEETQYF. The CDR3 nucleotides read TGCGCCAGCAGCTTGGAAAGGGGGGAAGAGACCCAGTACTTC.

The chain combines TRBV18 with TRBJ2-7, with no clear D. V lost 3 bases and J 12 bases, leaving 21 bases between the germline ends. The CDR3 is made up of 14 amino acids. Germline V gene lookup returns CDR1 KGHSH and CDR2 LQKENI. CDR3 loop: CASSPYEDRTSRYF. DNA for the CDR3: TGTGCCAGCTCACCCTATGAAGACCGAACGAGCAGGTACTTC.

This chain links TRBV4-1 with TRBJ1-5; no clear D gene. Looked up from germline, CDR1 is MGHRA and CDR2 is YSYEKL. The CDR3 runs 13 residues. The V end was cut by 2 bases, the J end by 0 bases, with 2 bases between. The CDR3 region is CASSQNSNQPQHF. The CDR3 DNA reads TGCGCCAGCAGCCAAAATAGCAATCAGCCCCAGCATTTT.

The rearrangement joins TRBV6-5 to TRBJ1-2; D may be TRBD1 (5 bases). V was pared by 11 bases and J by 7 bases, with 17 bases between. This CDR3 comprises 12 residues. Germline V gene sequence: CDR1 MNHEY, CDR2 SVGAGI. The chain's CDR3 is CAEVREVGGYTF. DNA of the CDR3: TGTGCCGAAGTCAGGGAGGTTGGTGGCTACACCTTC.

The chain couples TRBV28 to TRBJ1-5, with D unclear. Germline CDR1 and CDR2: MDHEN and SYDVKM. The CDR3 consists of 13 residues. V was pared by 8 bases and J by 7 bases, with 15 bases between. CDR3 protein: CASSSNRPQPQHF. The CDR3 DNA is TGTGCCAGCTCATCAAACCGCCCCCAGCCCCAGCATTTT.

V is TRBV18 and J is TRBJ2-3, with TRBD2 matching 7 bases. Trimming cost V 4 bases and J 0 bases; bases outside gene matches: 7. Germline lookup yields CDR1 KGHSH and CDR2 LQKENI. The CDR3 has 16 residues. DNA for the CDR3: TGTGCCAGCTCACGTGAGACTAGCCTAAGCACAGATACGCAGTATTTT. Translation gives CASSRETSLSTDTQYF.

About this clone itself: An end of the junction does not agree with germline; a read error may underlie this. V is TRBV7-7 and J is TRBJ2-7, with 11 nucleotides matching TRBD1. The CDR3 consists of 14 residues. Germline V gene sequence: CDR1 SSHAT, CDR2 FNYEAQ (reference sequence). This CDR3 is CASSIGQGAREQYF. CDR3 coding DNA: TGTGCTAGCAGCATAGGACAGGGGGCGAGGGAGCAGTACTTC.

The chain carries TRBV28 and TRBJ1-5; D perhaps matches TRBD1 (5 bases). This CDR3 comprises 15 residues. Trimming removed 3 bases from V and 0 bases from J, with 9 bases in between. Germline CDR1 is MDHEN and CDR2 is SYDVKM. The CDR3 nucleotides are TGTGCCAGCAGTTTTGGGGGATATAGCAATCAGCCCCAGCATTTT. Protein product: CASSFGGYSNQPQHF.

CDR3 residues: CASSIGRNQPQHF. CDR3 coding DNA: TGTGCCAGTAGTATTGGACGGAATCAGCCCCAGCATTTT. The chain carries TRBV19 and TRBJ1-5; no reliable D call. The CDR3 extends over 13 amino acids. Germline CDR1 is LNHDA and CDR2 is SQIVND (reference sequence). Trimming took off 3 bases at V and 4 bases at J, with 7 bases between the two ends.

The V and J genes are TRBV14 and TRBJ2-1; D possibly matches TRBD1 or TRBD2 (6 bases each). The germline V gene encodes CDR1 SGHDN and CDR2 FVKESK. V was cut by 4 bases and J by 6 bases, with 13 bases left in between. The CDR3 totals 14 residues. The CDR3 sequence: CASSPRGGSNEQFF. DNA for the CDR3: TGTGCCAGCAGCCCTCGAGGGGGGTCCAATGAGCAGTTCTTC. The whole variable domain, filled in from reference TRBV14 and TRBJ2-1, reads EAGVTQFPSHSVIEKGQTVTLRCDPISGHDNLYWYRRVMGKEIKFLLHFVKESKQDESGMPNNRFLAERTGGTYSTLKVQPAELEDSGVYFCASSPRGGSNEQFFGPGTRLTVL.

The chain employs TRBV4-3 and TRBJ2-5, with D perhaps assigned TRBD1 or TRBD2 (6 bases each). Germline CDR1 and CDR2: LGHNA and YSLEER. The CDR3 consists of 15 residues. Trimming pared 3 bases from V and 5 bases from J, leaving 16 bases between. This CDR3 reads CASSHPGAGLETQYF. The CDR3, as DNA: TGCGCCAGCAGCCACCCGGGGGCAGGTTTGGAGACCCAGTACTTC.

CDR3 in DNA: TGCGCCAGCAGCCAACTACTCCACAGGGGAACTGGAAACACCATATATTTT. The encoded protein is CASSQLLHRGTGNTIYF. This rearrangement joins TRBV4-1 to TRBJ1-3; 7 bases match TRBD1. From germline, CDR1 is MGHRA and CDR2 YSYEKL. The junction had 9 bases not matched to a gene; V was cut back by 2 bases and J by 2 bases. The CDR3 is 17 amino acids.

The CDR3 here is CASSLGQGAHQMNTEAFF. CDR3 nucleotide sequence: TGCGCCAGCAGCTTGGGGCAGGGGGCTCACCAGATGAACACTGAAGCTTTCTTT. The V and J genes are TRBV5-1 and TRBJ1-1, with 8 nucleotides matching TRBD1. V was clipped by 0 bases and J by 0 bases; unmatched bases: 10. The CDR3 sequence is 18 residues long. Germline-derived CDR1 and CDR2 are SGHRS and YFSETQ.

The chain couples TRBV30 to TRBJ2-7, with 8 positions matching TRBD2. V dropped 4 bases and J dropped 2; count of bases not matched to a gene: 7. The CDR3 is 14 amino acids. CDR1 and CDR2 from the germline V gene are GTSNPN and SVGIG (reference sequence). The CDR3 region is CAWTGGGLAYEQYF. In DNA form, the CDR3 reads TGTGCCTGGACCGGGGGGGGGCTCGCCTACGAGCAGTACTTC.

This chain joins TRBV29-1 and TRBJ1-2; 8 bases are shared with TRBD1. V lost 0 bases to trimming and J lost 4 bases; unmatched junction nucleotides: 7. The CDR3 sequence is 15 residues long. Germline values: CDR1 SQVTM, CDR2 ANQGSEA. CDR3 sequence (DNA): TGCAGCGTTGAAGAATCCAGGACAGGGAGCTATGGCTACACCTTC. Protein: CSVEESRTGSYGYTF.

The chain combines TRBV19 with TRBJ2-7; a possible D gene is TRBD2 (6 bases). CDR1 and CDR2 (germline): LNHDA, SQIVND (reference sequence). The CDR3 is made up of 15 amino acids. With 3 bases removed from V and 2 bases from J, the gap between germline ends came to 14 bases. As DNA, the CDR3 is TGTGCCAGTAGTATCGGGAGCCGGAGCCCCTACGAGCAGTACTTC. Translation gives CASSIGSRSPYEQYF.

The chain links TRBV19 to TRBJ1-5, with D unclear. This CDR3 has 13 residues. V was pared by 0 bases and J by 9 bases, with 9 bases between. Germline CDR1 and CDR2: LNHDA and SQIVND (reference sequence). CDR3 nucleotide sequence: TGTGCCAGTAGTATAGATGTAATAAGGCCCCAGCATTTT. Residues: CASSIDVIRPQHF.

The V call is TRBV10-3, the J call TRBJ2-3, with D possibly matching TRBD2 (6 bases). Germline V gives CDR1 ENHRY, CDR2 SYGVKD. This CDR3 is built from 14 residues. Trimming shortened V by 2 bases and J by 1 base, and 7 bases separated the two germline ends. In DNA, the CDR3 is TGTGCCATCAGTGAGAAGCGGGGCACAGATACGCAGTATTTT. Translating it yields CAISEKRGTDTQYF.

The chain's CDR3 is CASSHHDKGYGYTF. The CDR3 DNA reads as TGCGCCAGCAGCCACCATGACAAGGGCTATGGCTACACCTTC. The chain recombines TRBV5-1 with TRBJ1-2; no definite D call. Trimming took off 4 bases at V and 4 bases at J, with 14 bases between the two ends. Germline V gene lookup returns CDR1 SGHRS and CDR2 YFSETQ. The CDR3 covers 14 residues.

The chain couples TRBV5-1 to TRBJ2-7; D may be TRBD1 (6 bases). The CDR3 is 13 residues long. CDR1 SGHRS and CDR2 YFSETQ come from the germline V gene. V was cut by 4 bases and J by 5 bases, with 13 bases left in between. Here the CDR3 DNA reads TGCGCCAGCAGCGGTACCGGGACAAACGAGCAGTACTTC. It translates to CASSGTGTNEQYF. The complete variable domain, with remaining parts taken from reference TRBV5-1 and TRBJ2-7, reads KAGVTQTPRYLIKTRGQQVTLSCSPISGHRSVSWYQQTPGQGLQFLFEYFSETQRNKGNFPGRFSGRQFSNSRSEMNVSTLELGDSALYLCASSGTGTNEQYFGPGTRLTVT.

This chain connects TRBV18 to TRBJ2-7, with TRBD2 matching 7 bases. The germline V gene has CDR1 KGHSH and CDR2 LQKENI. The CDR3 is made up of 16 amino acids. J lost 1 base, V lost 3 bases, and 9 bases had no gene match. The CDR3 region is CASSPQTGGVSYEQYF. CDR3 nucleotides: TGTGCCAGCTCACCTCAAACGGGGGGAGTGTCCTACGAGCAGTACTTC.

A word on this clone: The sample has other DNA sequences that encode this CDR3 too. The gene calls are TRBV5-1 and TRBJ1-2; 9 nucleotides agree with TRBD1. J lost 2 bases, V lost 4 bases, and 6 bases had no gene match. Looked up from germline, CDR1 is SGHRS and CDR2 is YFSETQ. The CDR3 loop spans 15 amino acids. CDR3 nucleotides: TGCGCCAGCAGCATACCGGGACAGGGCAACTATGGCTACACCTTC. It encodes CASSIPGQGNYGYTF.

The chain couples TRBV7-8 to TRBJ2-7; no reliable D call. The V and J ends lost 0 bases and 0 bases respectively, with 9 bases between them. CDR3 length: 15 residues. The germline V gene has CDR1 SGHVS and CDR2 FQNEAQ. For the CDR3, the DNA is TGTGCCAGCAGCTTAGCCCAGACCACCTCCTACGAGCAGTACTTC. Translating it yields CASSLAQTTSYEQYF.

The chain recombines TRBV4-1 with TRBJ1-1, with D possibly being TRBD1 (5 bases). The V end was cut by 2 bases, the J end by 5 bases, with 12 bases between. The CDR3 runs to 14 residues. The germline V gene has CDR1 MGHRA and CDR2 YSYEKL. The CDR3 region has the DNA TGCGCCAGCAGCCAACCAGGGAGTGGGACTGAAGCTTTCTTT. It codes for CASSQPGSGTEAFF.